This T cell receptor beta chain was retrieved from a study of T cells in localized non-small cell lung cancer. This clone was observed a few times. Its antigen is currently unknown. A read error may account for a junction end that differs from germline. The study's findings and limits: A median roughly 57 of the top 100 tumor clones appeared in adjacent lung.

Libraries were prepared by immunoSEQ multiplex PCR; TCRdb keeps only in-frame clonotypes and omits some of them. The sample holds 25,000 to 30,000 clones; 70% to 90% are singletons and the top ten take less than 3.5%. The CDR3 contains 13 residues. The germline CDR1 and CDR2 sequences are MGHRA and YSYEKL. This specimen consisted of peripheral blood, obtained before any cancer treatment. This chain joins TRBV4-1 and TRBJ1-2; 8 positions agree with TRBD1. The TCR comes from a woman aged 18 to 50 with stage I lung adenocarcinoma. CDR3 nucleotides: TGCGCCAGCAGCCTCCCGACAGGGGAAGGCTTCACCTTC. This gives the protein CASSLPTGEGFTF.